A selection of T cell receptor beta chains follows, all from one sample in a study of OX40 agonist ivuxolimab in advanced cancers. The method was immunoSEQ multiplex PCR; TCRdb's version includes in-frame clones alone and lacks a portion of them. Of 76,000 or so clones detected, about 93% appear once; the ten largest clones hold about 6.4%. Sequencing was performed on CD4+ or CD8+ T cells sorted from blood, taken in a trial of the OX40 agonist ivuxolimab. The receptor set was obtained from an adult with an advanced solid tumor such as melanoma, head and neck, liver or kidney cancer. Both conserved end residues are part of each CDR3. A D gene is named only where the DNA matches it firmly. Rows may omit the clone size; those that give it use once, few, many or a size class.

v_gene	d_gene	abundance	j_gene	len	CDR3aa	CDR3nt
TRBV9	TRBD1	-	TRBJ1-2	15	CASSVGGTGKGGYTF	TGTGCCAGCAGCGTAGGCGGGACAGGGAAGGGAGGCTACACCTTC
TRBV7-9	TRBD1	once	TRBJ2-7	13	CASSQGQIYEQYF	TGTGCCAGCAGCCAGGGACAGATCTACGAGCAGTACTTC
TRBV30	-	once	TRBJ2-3	14	CAWSVQSFTDTQYF	TGTGCCTGGAGTGTACAGAGTTTCACAGATACGCAGTATTTT
TRBV30	-	-	TRBJ1-1	12	CAWSKTDWKAFF	TGTGCCTGGAGTAAGACAGATTGGAAAGCTTTCTTT
TRBV4-1	-	-	TRBJ2-5	14	CASSQAPFEETQYF	TGCGCCAGCAGCCAAGCCCCGTTCGAGGAGACCCAGTACTTC
TRBV14	-	-	TRBJ2-7	12	CASSQQGNEQYF	TGTGCCAGCAGCCAACAGGGGAACGAGCAGTACTTC
TRBV6-5	-	-	TRBJ2-2	14	CASSYSRGPGELFF	TGTGCCAGCAGTTACTCTCGGGGGCCCGGGGAGCTGTTTTTT
TRBV7-9	-	-	TRBJ1-5	16	CASTCRGVWGYQPQHF	TGTGCCAGCACCTGCCGAGGAGTTTGGGGCTACCAGCCCCAGCATTTT
TRBV9	TRBD2	-	TRBJ2-5	15	CASSPRGGRGETQYF	TGTGCCAGCAGCCCCCGGGGGGGCAGGGGCGAGACCCAGTACTTC
TRBV27	-	-	TRBJ1-1	14	CASSLSGGAPGAVF	TGTGCCAGCAGTTTATCCGGTGGGGCCCCTGGAGCCGTGTTT
TRBV27	-	-	TRBJ2-3	14	CASSFLRATDTQYF	TGTGCCAGCAGTTTTCTCCGAGCCACAGATACGCAGTATTTT
TRBV6-5	-	-	TRBJ2-3	15	CASSLVRPSTDTQYF	TGTGCCAGCAGTCTAGTCAGACCTAGCACAGATACGCAGTATTTT
TRBV9	-	-	TRBJ2-5	18	CASSVDTPPFRVGETQYF	TGTGCCAGCAGCGTAGACACCCCTCCTTTCCGGGTCGGGGAGACCCAGTACTTC
TRBV7-9	TRBD2	-	TRBJ2-1	14	CASSVSREEGEQFF	TGTGCCAGCAGCGTATCCCGGGAGGAAGGTGAGCAGTTCTTC
TRBV4-1	-	-	TRBJ1-6	12	CASSQGVSPLHF	TGCGCCAGCAGCCAAGGGGTTTCACCCCTCCACTTT
TRBV19	-	-	TRBJ2-5	13	CASSIWAAETQYF	TGTGCCAGTAGTATATGGGCGGCAGAGACCCAGTACTTC
TRBV6-6	-	once	TRBJ1-6	13	CASSYLEDSPLHF	TGTGCCAGCAGTTACCTTGAGGATTCACCCCTCCACTTT
TRBV15	-	-	TRBJ1-1	14	CASSFRGSGVEAFF	TGTGCCTCCTCGTTCCGCGGCAGTGGGGTTGAAGCTTTCTTT
TRBV6-1	-	-	TRBJ1-5	13	CASSEIGDQPQHF	TGTGCCAGCAGTGAAATAGGGGATCAGCCCCAGCATTTT
TRBV30	-	-	TRBJ1-4	12	CASLLGQEKLFF	TGTGCCTCTTTACTTGGGCAGGAAAAACTGTTTTTT
TRBV5-1	TRBD2	-	TRBJ2-1	17	CASSLTPGGRAGNEQFF	TGCGCCAGCAGCCTAACCCCGGGCGGGAGGGCCGGCAATGAGCAGTTCTTC
TRBV15	-	-	TRBJ2-6	20	CATSRAGVWTASSGANVLTF	TGTGCCACCAGCAGAGCGGGGGTGTGGACAGCAAGCTCTGGGGCCAACGTCCTGACTTTC
TRBV28	TRBD1	-	TRBJ1-6	14	CASRIQGDNSPLHF	TGTGCCAGCAGGATCCAGGGGGATAATTCACCCCTCCACTTT
TRBV4-3	TRBD1	-	TRBJ1-5	15	CASSQEQGVDQPQHF	TGCGCCAGCAGCCAAGAACAGGGGGTAGATCAGCCCCAGCATTTT
TRBV6-4	-	-	TRBJ1-4	14	CASSPQGKNEKLFF	TGTGCCAGCAGTCCACAGGGTAAGAATGAAAAACTGTTTTTT
TRBV14	TRBD2	-	TRBJ2-5	13	CASSEGDYETQYF	TGTGCCAGCAGCGAAGGGGACTATGAGACCCAGTACTTC
TRBV7-8	-	-	TRBJ1-5	15	CASSRDGYSNQPQHF	TGTGCCAGCAGCCGCGACGGCTATAGCAATCAGCCCCAGCATTTT
TRBV19	TRBD2	-	TRBJ2-1	15	CASSPSGASYNEQFF	TGTGCCAGTAGCCCTAGCGGGGCATCCTACAATGAGCAGTTCTTC
TRBV6-1	-	-	TRBJ2-3	17	CASSDSMGRGLADTQYF	TGTGCCAGCAGTGATAGTATGGGCAGGGGCCTGGCAGATACGCAGTATTTT
TRBV7-2	TRBD1	-	TRBJ1-3	15	CASSTTGGAGNTIYF	TGTGCCAGCAGCACGACAGGGGGCGCTGGAAACACCATATATTTT
TRBV27	-	-	TRBJ1-4	12	CASSTGNEKLFF	TGTGCCAGCAGTACGGGTAACGAAAAACTGTTTTTT
TRBV5-4	-	-	TRBJ2-1	18	CASSPLMDAGNSYNEQFF	TGTGCCAGCAGCCCGCTGATGGATGCAGGTAATTCCTACAATGAGCAGTTCTTC
TRBV5-1	-	-	TRBJ1-1	14	CASSLADRSTEAFF	TGCGCCAGCAGCTTGGCCGACAGATCCACTGAAGCTTTCTTT
TRBV6-7	-	-	TRBJ1-4	14	CAIGRIPPSGKLFF	TGTGCCATCGGGAGGATCCCTCCCTCGGGAAAACTGTTTTTT
TRBV28	-	-	TRBJ2-1	14	CASRREGLLNEQFF	TGTGCCAGCAGGAGGGAAGGACTCCTCAATGAGCAGTTCTTC
TRBV10-2	-	-	TRBJ2-1	15	CASSDTGTSYNEQFF	TGCGCCAGCAGTGACACCGGGACCTCCTACAATGAGCAGTTCTTC
TRBV9	TRBD2	-	TRBJ2-1	20	CASSPRTSGSFRDSYNEQFF	TGTGCCAGCAGCCCCCGGACTAGCGGGAGTTTTCGTGACTCCTACAATGAGCAGTTCTTC
TRBV6-5	-	-	TRBJ2-5	14	CASSSDRSPETQYF	TGTGCCAGCAGTTCGGACCGCTCGCCGGAGACCCAGTACTTC
TRBV4-1	-	-	TRBJ1-2	16	CASSQEPPGGYYGYTF	TGCGCCAGCAGCCAAGAGCCCCCTGGGGGGTACTATGGCTACACCTTC
TRBV7-9	TRBD1	-	TRBJ2-7	19	CASSLYEETGGEGLYEQYF	TGTGCCAGCAGCTTATATGAGGAGACAGGGGGTGAGGGGCTCTACGAGCAGTACTTC
TRBV5-1	-	-	TRBJ2-1	17	CASSSSITSSSYNEQFF	TGCGCCAGCAGCTCCTCCATAACTTCGAGCTCCTACAATGAGCAGTTCTTC
TRBV4-1	-	-	TRBJ2-6	15	CASSLLSSGANVLTF	TGCGCCAGCAGCCTCCTGAGCTCTGGGGCCAACGTCCTGACTTTC
TRBV7-6	-	-	TRBJ1-6	13	CASSLGPISPLHF	TGTGCCAGCAGCTTAGGCCCTATTTCACCCCTCCACTTT
TRBV13	TRBD1	-	TRBJ1-1	14	CASSYRQGTTEAFF	TGTGCCAGCAGCTACAGACAGGGGACCACTGAAGCTTTCTTT
TRBV2	-	-	TRBJ2-7	13	CASPLSGIYEQYF	TGTGCCAGCCCTTTATCGGGTATCTACGAGCAGTACTTC
TRBV6-5	-	-	TRBJ2-1	15	CASSYSTSSYNEQFF	TGTGCCAGCAGTTATAGCACTAGCTCCTACAATGAGCAGTTCTTC
TRBV5-6	-	-	TRBJ1-5	15	CASSRGLPGDQPQHF	TGTGCCAGCAGCCGCGGACTACCAGGGGATCAGCCCCAGCATTTT
TRBV4-1	-	once	TRBJ2-5	18	CASSQGETGATRGETQYF	TGCGCCAGCAGCCAAGGGGAGACCGGGGCAACGAGGGGGGAGACCCAGTACTTC
TRBV5-4	TRBD2	-	TRBJ2-2	17	CASSQIGLAGGTGELFF	TGTGCCAGCAGCCAAATCGGACTAGCGGGGGGCACCGGGGAGCTGTTTTTT
TRBV5-4	TRBD2	-	TRBJ2-1	14	CASSSLAGYNEQFF	TGTGCCAGCAGCTCCCTAGCGGGCTACAATGAGCAGTTCTTC